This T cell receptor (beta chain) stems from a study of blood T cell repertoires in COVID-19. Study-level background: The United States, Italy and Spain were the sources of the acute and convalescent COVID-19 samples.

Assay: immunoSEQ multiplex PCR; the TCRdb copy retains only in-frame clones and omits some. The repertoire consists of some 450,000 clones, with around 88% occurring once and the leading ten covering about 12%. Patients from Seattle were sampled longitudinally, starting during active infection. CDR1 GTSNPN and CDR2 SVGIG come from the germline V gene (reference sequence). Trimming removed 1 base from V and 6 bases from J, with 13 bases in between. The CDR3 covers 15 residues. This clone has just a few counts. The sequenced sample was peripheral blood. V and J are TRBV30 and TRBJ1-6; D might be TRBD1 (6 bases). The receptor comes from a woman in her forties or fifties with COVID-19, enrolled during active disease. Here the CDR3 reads CAWSAVQGPNSPLHF. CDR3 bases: TGTGCCTGGAGTGCAGTACAGGGACCTAATTCACCCCTCCACTTT.